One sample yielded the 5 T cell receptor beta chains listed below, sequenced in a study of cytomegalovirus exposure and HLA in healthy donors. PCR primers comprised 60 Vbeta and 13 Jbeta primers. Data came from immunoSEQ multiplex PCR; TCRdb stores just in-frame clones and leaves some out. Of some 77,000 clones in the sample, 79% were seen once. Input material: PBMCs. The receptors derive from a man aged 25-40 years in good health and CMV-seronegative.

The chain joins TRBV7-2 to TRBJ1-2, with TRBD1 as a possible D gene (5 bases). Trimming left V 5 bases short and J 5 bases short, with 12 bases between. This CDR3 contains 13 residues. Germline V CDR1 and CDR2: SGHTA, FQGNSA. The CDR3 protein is CASSLGGTYGYTF. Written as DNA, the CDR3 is TGTGCCAGCAGCCTGGGGGGGACTTATGGCTACACCTTC.

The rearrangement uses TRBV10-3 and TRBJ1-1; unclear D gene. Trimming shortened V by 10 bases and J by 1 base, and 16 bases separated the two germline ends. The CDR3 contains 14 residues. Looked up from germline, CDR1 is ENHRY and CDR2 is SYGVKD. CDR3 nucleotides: TGTGCCACCACCGGACTCGCGACGAACACTGAAGCTTTCTTT. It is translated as CATTGLATNTEAFF.

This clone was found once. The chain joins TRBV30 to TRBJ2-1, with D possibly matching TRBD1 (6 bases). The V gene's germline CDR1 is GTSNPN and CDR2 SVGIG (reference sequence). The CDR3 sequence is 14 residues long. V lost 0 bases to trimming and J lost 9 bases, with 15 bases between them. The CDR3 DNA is TGTGCCTGGAGTGTACGAGGGGGACGCGGTGAGCAGTTCTTC. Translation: CAWSVRGGRGEQFF.

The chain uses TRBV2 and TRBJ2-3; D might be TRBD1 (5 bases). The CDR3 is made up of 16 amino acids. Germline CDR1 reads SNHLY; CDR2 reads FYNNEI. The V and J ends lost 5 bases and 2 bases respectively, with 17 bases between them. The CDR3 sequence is CASSPQGLSNTDTQYF. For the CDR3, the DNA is TGTGCCAGCAGTCCCCAGGGCCTCTCCAACACAGATACGCAGTATTTT.

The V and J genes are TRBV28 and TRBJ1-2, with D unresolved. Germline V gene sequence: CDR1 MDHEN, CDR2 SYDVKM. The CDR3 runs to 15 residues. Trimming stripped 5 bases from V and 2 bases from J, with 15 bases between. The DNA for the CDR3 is TGTGCCAGCAGTGTAGTCCCTCCGGTAAACTATGGCTACACCTTC. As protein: CASSVVPPVNYGYTF.